Described below is a single T cell receptor (beta chain) sequence and its context. Researchers prepared the TCRbeta library using unique molecular identifiers, the study reports. Each CDR3 protein is one row after TCRdb ran MiXCR on the PCR reads. Among 450,000 to 600,000 distinct CDR3 sequences listed, roughly 33% were seen once. The data stem from a study of T-cell reconstitution after alpha-beta-depleted transplantation in children. Germline V CDR1 and CDR2: SGHKS, YYEKEE (reference sequence). V dropped 2 bases and J dropped 7; count of bases not matched to a gene: 8. The length of the CDR3 is 15 residues.

The rearrangement joins TRBV5-5 to TRBJ1-5; 8 bases are a match to TRBD1. The sequence was collected from a human donor who donated a stem cell graft to a child with aplastic anemia. This material consisted of PBMCs from the stem cell graft donor, taken from the stem cell graft. The CDR3 bases are TGTGCCAGCAGCTTAGGTACAGGGGGGTGGCAGCCCCAGCATTTT. Its protein product is CASSLGTGGWQPQHF.